This TCR beta chain was captured by sequencing in a study of cytomegalovirus exposure and HLA in healthy donors (dated by TCRdb to the late 2010s). Concerning the study at large: In an earlier analysis of some 610 of the donors, approximately 260 Gb of sequence data and approximately 100 million unique TCR beta sequences from some 170 million T cells were reported. Roughly 300 gigabases of sequencing data and around 85 million unique TCR sequences made up an early release that covered approximately 700 HLA-typed donors. The genetic ancestry cluster associated with self-reported Caucasian donors included approximately 85% of the roughly 390 genotyped donors. The study aimed to test whether signatures of past pathogen exposure could be identified by cataloging public T cell receptors. The T cell repertoires of 550 to 850 subjects were profiled by immunosequencing and related to cytomegalovirus serostatus. Besides the first cohort of around 670 subjects, a separate validation cohort made up of over a hundred different subjects was used. The study combined high-throughput TCR immunosequencing, statistical association of individual TCRs with disease status, and machine learning to predict cytomegalovirus infection status. In a later analysis, previously published TCR beta repertoires from more than 500 donors were re-analyzed and high-resolution HLA genotyping was added so that TCR occurrence patterns could be studied. Rather than using new phenotypic data, the later analysis identified candidate immune exposures from TCR beta sequences and from how often those sequences occurred across donors. An earlier analysis of fewer than 700 of the donors applied high-throughput TCR beta sequencing to assess whether each TCR beta V gene segment acted as functional or pseudogenic. Donor age, sex, ethnicity and CMV serostatus were compiled alongside the repertoire data. A later genetic analysis took genome-wide SNP genotypes for about 55% of the 666 donors and used that subset as a discovery cohort. All discovery cohort repertoires had been generated on a single sequencing platform. HLA typing covered class I and class II loci at four-digit resolution. Typing coverage differed by locus: A, B, C, DRB1 and DQB1 were typed in roughly 629-630 donors, DQA1 in around 500, DPA1 in some 570, and DPB1 in roughly 470. Because of strong linkage in the cohort, 4 to 6 DR-DQ haplotypes were treated as single units for association and clustering. Across 398 genotyped donors of the cohort, an average of about 200,000 unique TCR beta nucleotide sequences per donor were sequenced, and approximately 17% of those sequences were non-productive.

The protocol used for the library was the immunoSEQ multiplex PCR assay. The multiplex PCR relied on a mix of 60 forward primers for TCR Vbeta segments and 13 reverse primers for TCR Jbeta segments. Amplification of the CDR3 region of rearranged TCR beta genes was performed with a multiplex PCR assay on genomic DNA. Amplified TCR beta libraries were sequenced as 87-base-pair reads on the Illumina HiSeq System. The paper's data handling went like this. A later analysis tallied roughly 76 million unique TCR beta chains across the 550 to 850 repertoires, and about 12 million of those chains were shared by two or more donors. A nearest-neighbor algorithm error-corrected the raw reads and collapsed the reads into unique sequences, merging closely related sequences to remove PCR and sequencing errors. To assign V, D and J gene segments, CDR3 sequences were aligned to IMGT reference sequences. For a sequence to be retained, a match of at least six nucleotides to both a V gene segment and a J gene segment was required. A rearrangement counted as productive if the CDR3 had no stop codons and remained in frame with V and J, and every other rearrangement counted as non-productive. Following IMGT convention, CDR3 was defined as the stretch from the second conserved V-encoded cysteine up to the conserved J-encoded phenylalanine. The earlier analysis of about 500 of the donors excluded sequences that lacked an unambiguous match to a single V gene segment. In an earlier analysis of 500 to 750 of the donors, V segments were called functional above 56.7% productive rearrangements and were called segregating when the between-donor standard deviation exceeded 5%. To diagnose cytomegalovirus status from the catalog of TCR beta chain sequences, a statistical classification framework was built. In a later analysis, V and J genes were assigned by comparing TCR nucleotide sequences against IMGT/GENE-DB human TR gene sequences. A later analysis assigned CDR3 sequences and most-parsimonious VDJ recombination scenarios with the TCRdist pipeline. In a later analysis, each TCR beta chain was defined by its CDR3 amino acid sequence together with its V-gene family, and reads lacking a unique V-gene family were excluded. To address suspected cross-contamination and a sequencing artifact, a later analysis removed approximately 600 highly shared, low-generation-probability nucleotide sequences. For each public chain, a later analysis derived a clonal expansion index from normalized ranks of inferred template counts within each repertoire. In a later analysis, generation probabilities were computed with a VDJ recombination model fitted to out-of-frame rearrangements, and the resulting probabilities were checked against IGoR. In a later analysis, hypergeometric tests were used to score TCR-TCR, TCR-HLA and TCR-CMV co-occurrence, with a repertoire-size bias correction applied to TCR pairs. False discovery rates were estimated in a later analysis by permuting HLA or CMV assignments 20 times. In a later analysis, co-occurring TCRs were grouped with DBSCAN, and TCRdist sequence similarity was added when clustering was performed within HLA-allele-positive subsets. Co-occurrence clustering excluded repertoires with fewer than 30,000 or more than 120,000 public chains, plus five with anomalous nucleotide sharing. As stored in TCRdb, this immuneACCESS dataset retains in-frame rearrangements with V and J assigned. A fraction of the clones does not appear; measured against another copy, unresolved V genes explain less than half of the discrepancy, and the remainder lacks a known reason. For V, J and clone size, that table is used; D and trimming come from the DNA. The sample table lists approximately 150,000 clones, approximately 71% of them with a count of one. The ten largest clones capture more than 9% of the sample.

The cohort was made up of 666 healthy bone marrow donors. All cohort members were sampled while nominally healthy, although unrecorded immune exposures were likely present. The donor tested CMV seropositive, placing the donor among the 289 seropositive members of the cohort. A peripheral blood sample was collected from each donor, and TCR beta sequencing was performed on peripheral blood mononuclear cells. Genomic DNA was extracted from the blood cell samples with the Qiagen DNeasy Blood Extraction Kit. What the authors observed across the whole study: In a later analysis, HLA-associated TCR beta chains were found to be more clonally expanded and to have lower generation probabilities than equally common non-associated chains. Correlated functional status among segregating V segments might reflect linkage disequilibrium, but an unknown experimental factor could not be ruled out. A later genetic analysis reported fewer N-insertions in productive TCRs among donors in an Asian-associated ancestry cluster than the roughly 670-donor mean. According to a later analysis, most CMV-associated TCR beta chains appeared to be HLA-restricted, and the HLA associations seemed to be driven largely by CMV exposure. In this cohort, only TCR beta chains were sequenced, and detectable features were limited by the absence of alpha or paired-chain data. Because counts were too low, roughly 18 rarely observed V segments, including chromosome 9 orphons, were left out of the earlier analysis of 587 of the donors. According to a later analysis, TCR association rates differed among HLA loci, with DRB1 alleles showing the most associated TCRs and HLA-C alleles showing the fewest. Because the 87-base-pair reads could not distinguish some IMGT-functional V segments, including TRBV6-2 and TRBV6-3, those segments were excluded. At a false discovery rate of 0.05, a later analysis linked approximately 18,000 TCR beta sequences to specific HLA alleles. Assigning TCR associations to individual alleles was difficult when HLA alleles, especially DR and DQ, strongly co-occurred. V-gene and J-gene trimming of TCR beta chains was associated with a missense DCLRE1C variant in a later genetic analysis, and the association was replicated in an independent cohort. Broadly in line with IMGT annotations, most TCR beta V segments showed up in productive rearrangements about 87% or about 30% of the time in an earlier analysis of several hundred of the donors. The classifier was reported to diagnose cytomegalovirus status with high specificity and sensitivity in both the original cohort and the validation cohort. While some public TCRs were present in many individuals, most TCR sequences turned up only very rarely across donors. The presence/absence analyses assumed that sequencing depth was roughly uniform across donors, and that assumption may not be true. The authors suggested that the approach could potentially be generalized to other disease states and immunological phenotypes. A further reported finding was that TCR beta sequences accurately predicted the HLA-A and HLA-B alleles for most subjects in the first cohort. Because some donors lacked HLA typing at each locus, the association tests relied only on the typed subset. The sequencing pipeline was judged likely to have produced a cluster of highly shared sequence variants as a technical artifact. Several of the top co-occurrence clusters appeared to be linked to parvovirus B19, influenza, CMV and Epstein-Barr virus, according to a later analysis. A total of 150 to 200 TCR beta chains were listed by the study as associated with cytomegalovirus. In vitro tests confirmed that three of the cytomegalovirus-associated TCR beta chains recognize cytomegalovirus antigens. CMV serostatus was the only immune exposure information available for the cohort.

Comments on this clone: Its antigen target is currently unknown. No much larger clone exists at a distance of one base, and base qualities are not known.

The germline V gene yields SGHTA for CDR1 and FQGNSA for CDR2. Including the terminal cysteine and phenylalanine, the CDR3 comprises 14 residues. Only CDR3 DNA remains: 42 bases, in frame from the first base. V lost 3 bases and J lost 4 bases; the stretch between them is 10 bases long. The sequenced material came from PBMCs. Here the chain combines TRBV7-2 and TRBJ2-4, and perhaps TRBD2 as D gene, on 5 matching bases. The receptor was isolated from a man aged 25 to 40 in good health and CMV-seropositive. The DNA is as follows: TGTGCCAGCAGCTTGACCGGGGATAAAAACATTCAGTACTTC. Protein translation: CASSLTGDKNIQYF.